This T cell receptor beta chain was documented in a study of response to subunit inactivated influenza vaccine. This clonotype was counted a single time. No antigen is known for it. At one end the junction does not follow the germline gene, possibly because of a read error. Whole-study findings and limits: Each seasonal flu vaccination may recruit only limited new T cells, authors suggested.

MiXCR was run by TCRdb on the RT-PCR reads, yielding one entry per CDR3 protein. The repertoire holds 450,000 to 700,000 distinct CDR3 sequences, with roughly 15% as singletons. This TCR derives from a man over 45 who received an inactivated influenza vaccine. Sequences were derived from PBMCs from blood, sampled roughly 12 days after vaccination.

DNA of the CDR3: TGTGCCGGCGCGAGGCGTGATACACAAGGGACCCAGTACTTC. Residues: CAGARRDTQGTQYF. The chain combines TRBV12-3 or TRBV12-4 with TRBJ2-5; no firm D call. The CDR3 consists of 14 residues.